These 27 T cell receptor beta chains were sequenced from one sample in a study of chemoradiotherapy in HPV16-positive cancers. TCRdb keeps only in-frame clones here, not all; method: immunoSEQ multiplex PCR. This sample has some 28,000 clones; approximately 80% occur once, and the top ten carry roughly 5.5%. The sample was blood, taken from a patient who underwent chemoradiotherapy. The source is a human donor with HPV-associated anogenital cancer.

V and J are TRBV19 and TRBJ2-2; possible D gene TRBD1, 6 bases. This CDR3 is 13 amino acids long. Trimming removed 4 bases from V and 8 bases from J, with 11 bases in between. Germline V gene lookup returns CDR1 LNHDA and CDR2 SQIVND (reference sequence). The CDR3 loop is CASSSQGRGELFF. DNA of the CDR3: TGTGCCAGTAGTAGTCAGGGGCGTGGGGAGCTGTTTTTT.

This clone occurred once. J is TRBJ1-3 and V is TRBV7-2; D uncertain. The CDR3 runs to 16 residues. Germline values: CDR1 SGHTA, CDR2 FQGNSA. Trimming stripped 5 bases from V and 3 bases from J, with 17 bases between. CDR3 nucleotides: TGTGCCAGCAGCGCATGGTCCGCGACGGGTGGAAACACCATATATTTT. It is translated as CASSAWSATGGNTIYF.

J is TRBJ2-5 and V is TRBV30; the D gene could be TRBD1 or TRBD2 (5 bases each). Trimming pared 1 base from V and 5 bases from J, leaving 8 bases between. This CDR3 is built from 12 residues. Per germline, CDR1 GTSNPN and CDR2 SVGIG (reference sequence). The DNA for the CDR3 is TGTGCCTGGAGTGACAGGAGGGAGACCCAGTACTTC. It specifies CAWSDRRETQYF.

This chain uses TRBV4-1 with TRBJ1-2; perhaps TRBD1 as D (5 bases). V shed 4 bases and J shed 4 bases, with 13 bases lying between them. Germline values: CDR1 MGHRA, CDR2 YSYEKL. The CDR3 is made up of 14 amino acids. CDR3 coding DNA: TGCGCCAGCAGCCCAAGGGACTTCATCTATGGCTACACCTTC. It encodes CASSPRDFIYGYTF.

This CDR3 is CASRGSSYNEQFF. DNA of the CDR3: TGTGCCAGCAGAGGAAGCTCCTACAATGAGCAGTTCTTC. This chain links TRBV7-2 with TRBJ2-1; D ambiguous. Germline loops: CDR1 SGHTA, CDR2 FQGNSA. The CDR3 contains 13 residues. V dropped 6 bases and J dropped 0 bases, with 6 bases sitting between them.

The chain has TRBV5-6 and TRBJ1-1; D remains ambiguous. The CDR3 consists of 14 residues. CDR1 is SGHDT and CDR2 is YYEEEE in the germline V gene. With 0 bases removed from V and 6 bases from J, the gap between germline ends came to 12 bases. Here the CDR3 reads CASSLARPRPEAFF. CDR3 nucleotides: TGTGCCAGCAGCTTGGCGCGGCCGAGGCCTGAAGCTTTCTTT.

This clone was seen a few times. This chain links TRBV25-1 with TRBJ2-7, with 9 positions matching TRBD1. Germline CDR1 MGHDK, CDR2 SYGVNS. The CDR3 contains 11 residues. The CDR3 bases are TGTGGGAGGGACAGGGAGTACGAGCAGTACGTC. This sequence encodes CGRDREYEQYV.

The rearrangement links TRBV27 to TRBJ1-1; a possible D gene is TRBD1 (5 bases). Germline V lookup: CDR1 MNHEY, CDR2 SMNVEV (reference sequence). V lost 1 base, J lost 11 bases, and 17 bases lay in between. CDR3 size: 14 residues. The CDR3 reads CASSLFSSGVQAFF. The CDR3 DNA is TGTGCCAGCAGTTTATTTTCTTCGGGGGTACAGGCTTTCTTT.

This CDR3 reads CASSLNRGDGYTF. DNA for the CDR3: TGTGCCAGCAGCTTAAATCGGGGCGATGGCTACACCTTC. V and J are TRBV7-3 and TRBJ1-2; possibly TRBD1 for D (5 bases). Germline V CDR1 and CDR2: SGHTA, FQGTGA. Trimming shortened V by 1 base and J by 6 bases, and 9 bases separated the two germline ends. The CDR3 is 13 amino acids.

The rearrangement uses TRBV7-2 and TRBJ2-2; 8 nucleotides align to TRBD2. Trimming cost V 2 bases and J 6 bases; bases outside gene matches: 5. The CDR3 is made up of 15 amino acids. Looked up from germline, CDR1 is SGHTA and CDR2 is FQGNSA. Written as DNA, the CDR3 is TGTGCCAGCAGCTTAACGACTAGCGCCCCCGGGGAGCTGTTTTTT. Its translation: CASSLTTSAPGELFF.

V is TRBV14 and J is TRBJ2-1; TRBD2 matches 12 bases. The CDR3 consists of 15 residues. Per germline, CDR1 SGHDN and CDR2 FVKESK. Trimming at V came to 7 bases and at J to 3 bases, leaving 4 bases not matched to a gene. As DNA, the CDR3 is TGTGCCAGCAACTCACTAGCGGGGGGCTACAATGAGCAGTTCTTC. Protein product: CASNSLAGGYNEQFF.

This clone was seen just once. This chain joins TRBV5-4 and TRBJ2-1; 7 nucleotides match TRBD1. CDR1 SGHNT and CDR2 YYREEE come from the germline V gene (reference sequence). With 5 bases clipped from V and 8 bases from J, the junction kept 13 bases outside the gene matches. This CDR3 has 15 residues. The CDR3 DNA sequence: TGTGCCAGCAGAGGGTTGACGACAGGGAGCTATGAGCAGTTCTTC. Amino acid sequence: CASRGLTTGSYEQFF.

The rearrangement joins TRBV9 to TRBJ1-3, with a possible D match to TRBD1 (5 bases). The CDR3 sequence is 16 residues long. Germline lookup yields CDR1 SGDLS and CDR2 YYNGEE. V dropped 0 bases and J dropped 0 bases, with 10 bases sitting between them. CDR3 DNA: TGTGCCAGCAGCGTAGCTCGGGGCCGCTCTGGAAACACCATATATTTT. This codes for CASSVARGRSGNTIYF.

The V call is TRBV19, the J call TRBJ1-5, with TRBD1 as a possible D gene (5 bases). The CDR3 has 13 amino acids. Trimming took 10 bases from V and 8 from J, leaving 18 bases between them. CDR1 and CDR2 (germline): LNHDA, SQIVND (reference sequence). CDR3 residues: CATSTKRGEPQHF. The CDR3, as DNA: TGTGCCACTTCTACAAAAAGGGGTGAGCCCCAGCATTTT.

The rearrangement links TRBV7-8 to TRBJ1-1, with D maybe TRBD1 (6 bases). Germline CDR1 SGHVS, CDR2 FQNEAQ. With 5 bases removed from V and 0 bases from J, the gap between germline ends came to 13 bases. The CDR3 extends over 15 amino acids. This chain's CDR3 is CASSVPRGLNTEAFF. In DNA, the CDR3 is TGTGCCAGCAGCGTACCCAGGGGTTTGAACACTGAAGCTTTCTTT. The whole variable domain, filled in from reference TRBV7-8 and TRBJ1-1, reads GAGVSQSPRYKVAKRGQDVALRCDPISGHVSLFWYQQALGQGPEFLTYFQNEAQLDKSGLPSDRFFAERPEGSVSTLKIQRTQQEDSAVYLCASSVPRGLNTEAFFGQGTRLTVV.

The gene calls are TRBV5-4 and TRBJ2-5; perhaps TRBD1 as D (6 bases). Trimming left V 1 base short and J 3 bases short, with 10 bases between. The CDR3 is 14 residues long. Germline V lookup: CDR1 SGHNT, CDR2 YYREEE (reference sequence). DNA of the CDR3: TGTGCCAGCAGCTTGCTGTCAGGGGAAGAGACCCAGTACTTC. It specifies CASSLLSGEETQYF.

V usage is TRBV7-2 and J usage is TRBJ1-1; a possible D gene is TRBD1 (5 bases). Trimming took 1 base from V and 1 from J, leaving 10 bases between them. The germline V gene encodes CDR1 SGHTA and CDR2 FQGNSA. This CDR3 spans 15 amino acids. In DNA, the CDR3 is TGTGCCAGCAGCTTAGTTGCCAGGGAGAACACTGAAGCTTTCTTT. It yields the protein CASSLVARENTEAFF.

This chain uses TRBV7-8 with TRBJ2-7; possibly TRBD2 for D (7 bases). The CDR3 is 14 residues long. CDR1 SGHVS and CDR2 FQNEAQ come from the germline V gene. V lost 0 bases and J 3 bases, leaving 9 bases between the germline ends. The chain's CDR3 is CASSLAGGLYEQYF. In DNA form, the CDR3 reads TGTGCCAGCAGCTTAGCGGGGGGGCTCTACGAGCAGTACTTC.

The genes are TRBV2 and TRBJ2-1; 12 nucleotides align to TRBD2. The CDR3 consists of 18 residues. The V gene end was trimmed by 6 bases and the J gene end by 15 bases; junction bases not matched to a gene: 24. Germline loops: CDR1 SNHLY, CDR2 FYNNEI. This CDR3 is CASRATGGGLAGGPPPFF. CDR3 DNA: TGTGCCAGCAGAGCAACCGGGGGAGGGCTAGCGGGGGGGCCTCCTCCGTTCTTC.

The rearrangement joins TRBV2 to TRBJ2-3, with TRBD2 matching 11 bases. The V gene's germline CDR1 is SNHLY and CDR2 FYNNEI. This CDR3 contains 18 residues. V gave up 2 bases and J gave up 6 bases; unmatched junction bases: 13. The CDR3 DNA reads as TGTGCCAGCAGTGAATGGGGAGGTAGCGGGGGGGCACGGGATACGCAGTATTTT. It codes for CASSEWGGSGGARDTQYF.

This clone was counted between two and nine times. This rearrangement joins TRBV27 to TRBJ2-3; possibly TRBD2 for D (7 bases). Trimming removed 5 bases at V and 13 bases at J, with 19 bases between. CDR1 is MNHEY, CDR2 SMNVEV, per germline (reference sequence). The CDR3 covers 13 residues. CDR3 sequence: CASSVKSGGQEYF. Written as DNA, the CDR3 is TGTGCCAGCAGTGTTAAGTCCGGGGGGCAGGAGTATTTT.

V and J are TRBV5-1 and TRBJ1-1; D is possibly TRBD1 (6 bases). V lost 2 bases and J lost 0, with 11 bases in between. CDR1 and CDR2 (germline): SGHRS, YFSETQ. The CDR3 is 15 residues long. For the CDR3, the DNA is TGCGCCAGCAGCTTCGATACAGGGATGAACACTGAAGCTTTCTTT. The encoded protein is CASSFDTGMNTEAFF.

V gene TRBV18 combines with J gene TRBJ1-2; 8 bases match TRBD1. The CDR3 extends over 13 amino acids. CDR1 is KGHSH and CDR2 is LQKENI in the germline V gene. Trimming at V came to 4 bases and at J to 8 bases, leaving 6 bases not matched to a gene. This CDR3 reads CASSQGQGDGYTF. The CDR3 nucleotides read TGTGCCAGCTCACAAGGACAGGGTGACGGCTACACCTTC.

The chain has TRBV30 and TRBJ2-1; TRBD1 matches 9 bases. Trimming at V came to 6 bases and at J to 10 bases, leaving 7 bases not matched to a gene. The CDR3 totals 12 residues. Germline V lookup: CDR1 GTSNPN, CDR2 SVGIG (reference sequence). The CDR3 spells CACRTGVQEQFF. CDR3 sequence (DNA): TGTGCCTGCCGGACAGGGGTGCAGGAGCAGTTCTTC.

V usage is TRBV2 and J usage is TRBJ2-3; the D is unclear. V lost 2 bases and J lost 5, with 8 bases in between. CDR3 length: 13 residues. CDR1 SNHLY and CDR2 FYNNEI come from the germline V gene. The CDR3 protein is CASSELELDTQYF. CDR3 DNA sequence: TGTGCCAGCAGTGAACTAGAATTAGATACGCAGTATTTT. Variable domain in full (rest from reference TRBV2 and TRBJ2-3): EPEVTQTPSHQVTQMGQEVILRCVPISNHLYFYWYRQILGQKVEFLVSFYNNEISEKSEIFDDQFSVERPDGSNFTLKIRSTKLEDSAMYFCASSELELDTQYFGPGTRLTVL.

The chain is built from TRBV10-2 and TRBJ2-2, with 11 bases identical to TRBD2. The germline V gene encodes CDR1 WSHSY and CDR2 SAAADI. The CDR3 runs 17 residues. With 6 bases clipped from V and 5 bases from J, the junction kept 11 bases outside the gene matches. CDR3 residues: CASSAPRTSGRTGELFF. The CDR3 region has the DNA TGCGCCAGCAGCGCTCCGCGGACTAGCGGGCGTACCGGGGAGCTGTTTTTT.

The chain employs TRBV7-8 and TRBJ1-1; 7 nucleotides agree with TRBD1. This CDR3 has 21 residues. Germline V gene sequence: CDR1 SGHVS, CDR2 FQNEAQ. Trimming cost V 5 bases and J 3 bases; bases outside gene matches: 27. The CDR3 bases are TGTGCCAGCAGCCAAGACCCCGACAGGGCTCCTACAATAGGGGGGTACACTGAAGCTTTCTTT. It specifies CASSQDPDRAPTIGGYTEAFF.